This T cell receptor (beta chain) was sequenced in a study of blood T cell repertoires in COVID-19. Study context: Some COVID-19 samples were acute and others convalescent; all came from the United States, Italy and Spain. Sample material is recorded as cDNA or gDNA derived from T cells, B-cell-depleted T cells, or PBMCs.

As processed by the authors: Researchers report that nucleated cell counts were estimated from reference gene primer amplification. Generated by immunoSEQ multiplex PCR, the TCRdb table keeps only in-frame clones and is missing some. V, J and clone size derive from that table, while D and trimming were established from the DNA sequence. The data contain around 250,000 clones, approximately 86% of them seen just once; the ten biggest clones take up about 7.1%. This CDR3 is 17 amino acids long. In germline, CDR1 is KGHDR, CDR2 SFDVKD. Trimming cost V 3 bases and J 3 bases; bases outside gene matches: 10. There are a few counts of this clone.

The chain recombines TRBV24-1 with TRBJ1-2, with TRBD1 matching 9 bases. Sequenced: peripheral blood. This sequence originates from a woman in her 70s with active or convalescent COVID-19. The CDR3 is CATSDHGTGQGHYGYTF. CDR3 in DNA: TGTGCCACCAGTGATCACGGGACAGGGCAAGGGCACTATGGCTACACCTTC.